A selection of T cell receptor beta chains follows, all from one sample in a study of metastatic and nonmetastatic thyroid tumors. From the PCR reads, TCRdb re-called clones with MiXCR. Seen here are 20,000 to 25,000 clones, more than 15% observed once, and the top ten hold 8% to 13%. The sample was tumor tissue. Source of these receptors: a female donor with papillary thyroid cancer or a benign thyroid nodule (not recorded which). Some clones in this sample may be carry-over from other donors' samples. The CDR3 runs from the conserved cysteine through the conserved F or W. A D gene is named only where the DNA matches it firmly. Expanded clones are given a class, and other clones once, few, many or no size at all.

>TRBV20-1|.|.|TRBJ2-2
TGCAGTGCTAGATCCGCGGGTGCGAACACCGGTGAGCTGTTTTTT
CSARSAGANTGELFF
>TRBV7-3|medium-sized|.|TRBJ2-1
TGTGCCAGCAGCTTATTCGTCAACCGGAGGGGGCGCGAGAATGAGCAGTTCTTC
CASSLFVNRRGRENEQFF
>TRBV7-3|many|TRBD2|TRBJ2-5
TGTGCCAGCAGCTTGTCGACTAGCGAGTTCTCACAAGAGACCCAGTACTTC
CASSLSTSEFSQETQYF
>TRBV3-1|many|TRBD1|TRBJ1-2
TGTGCCAGCAGCCCCCTCAGGGACAGTCGGGGCTACGGCTACACCTTC
CASSPLRDSRGYGYTF
>TRBV6-1|.|TRBD2|TRBJ2-1
TGTGCCAGCAAGGGACTAGCGGGAAACTCCTACAATGAGCAGTTCTTC
CASKGLAGNSYNEQFF
>TRBV7-3|.|.|TRBJ1-1
TGTGCCAGCAGCCCTCAGTTGGGACAGAACACTGAAGCTTTCTTT
CASSPQLGQNTEAFF
>TRBV30|once|.|TRBJ1-2
TGTGCCTGGAGGAATCCAGGGAATTTGGGCTACACCTTC
CAWRNPGNLGYTF
>TRBV11-3|.|.|TRBJ2-5
TGTGCCAGCAGCTTAGGAGACGGTCCCGAGACCCAGTACTTC
CASSLGDGPETQYF
>TRBV6-1|many|TRBD2|TRBJ2-5
TGTGCCAGCAGTGCCCTGACTAGCGGGGGGGGAGAGACCCAGTACTTC
CASSALTSGGGETQYF
>TRBV15|many|.|TRBJ2-5
TGTGCCACCAGCAGAGATAATAGTCGCCAAGAGACCCAGTACTTC
CATSRDNSRQETQYF
>TRBV27|many|.|TRBJ2-3
TGTGCCAGCAGTTTCGGGGCAGATACGCAGTATTTT
CASSFGADTQYF
>TRBV6-9|.|TRBD2|TRBJ2-1
TGTGCCAGCAGTTATCCTAGCGGGGGGTCTGGGGGTGAGCAGTTCTTC
CASSYPSGGSGGEQFF
>TRBV19|many|.|TRBJ2-7
TGTGCCAGTAGCTTCCGACGAGGCCTGGGGGAGCAGTACTTC
CASSFRRGLGEQYF
>TRBV9|many|TRBD2|TRBJ2-3
TGTGCCAGCAGCCCAGGCGGGGGGCGTAGGGATACGCAGTATTTT
CASSPGGGRRDTQYF
>TRBV14|many|.|TRBJ2-7
TGTGCCAGCAGCTTGGACCGATCCTACGAGCAGTACTTC
CASSLDRSYEQYF
>TRBV3-1|many|TRBD1|TRBJ1-1
TGTGCCAGCAGCCTTCGGACAGGGGGAGAAGCTTTCTTT
CASSLRTGGEAFF
>TRBV6-5|few|.|TRBJ2-5
TGTACCAGCAGTTACAAAGCGGATGGGGAGACCCATTACTTC
CTSSYKADGETHYF
>TRBV19|many|.|TRBJ2-7
TGTGCCAGTAGTATAACAGGGAGCTCCTACGAGCAGTACTTC
CASSITGSSYEQYF
>TRBV6-1|many|TRBD1|TRBJ1-1
TGTGCCAGCAGTGGAGGCAGGGGGCGTGAAGCTTTCTTT
CASSGGRGREAFF
>TRBV28|many|.|TRBJ1-2
TGTGCCAGCAGTTTATCCGGGGGCCAGGGAGGCTACACCTTC
CASSLSGGQGGYTF
>TRBV7-3|.|TRBD1|TRBJ1-2
TGTGCCAGCATCTCCCCCAGGGGGGAAGGCTACACCTTC
CASISPRGEGYTF
>TRBV20-1|.|.|TRBJ2-2
TGCAGTGCTAGAGTAGGGCTGGTAGGAGGGACCGGGGATCTGTTTTTT
CSARVGLVGGTGDLFF
>TRBV5-1|medium-sized|TRBD1|TRBJ1-5
TGCGCCAGCAGCTTGGGGACAGGGATTCAGCCCCAGCATTTT
CASSLGTGIQPQHF
>TRBV28|.|.|TRBJ2-2
TGTGCCAGCAGTTTATGGGGCCCGGGACCTAGGGCCTGGGAGCTGTTTTTT
CASSLWGPGPRAWELFF
>TRBV5-4|.|.|TRBJ2-3
TGTGCCAGCAGCTTGGGGGGCGGTGGCACAGATACGCAGTATTTT
CASSLGGGGTDTQYF
>TRBV7-6|many|TRBD1|TRBJ1-2
TGTGCCAGCAGCTTCGGGACAGGGGGCGGTGGCTACACCTTC
CASSFGTGGGGYTF
>TRBV5-4|.|TRBD2|TRBJ2-3
TGTGCCAGCAGCTTGGGGGGACTAGCGGGCACTACGCAGTATTTT
CASSLGGLAGTTQYF
>TRBV5-1|many|TRBD2|TRBJ2-3
TGCGCCAGCAGCCCGGGACTAGCGGGGAGAGGAGATACGCAGTATTTT
CASSPGLAGRGDTQYF